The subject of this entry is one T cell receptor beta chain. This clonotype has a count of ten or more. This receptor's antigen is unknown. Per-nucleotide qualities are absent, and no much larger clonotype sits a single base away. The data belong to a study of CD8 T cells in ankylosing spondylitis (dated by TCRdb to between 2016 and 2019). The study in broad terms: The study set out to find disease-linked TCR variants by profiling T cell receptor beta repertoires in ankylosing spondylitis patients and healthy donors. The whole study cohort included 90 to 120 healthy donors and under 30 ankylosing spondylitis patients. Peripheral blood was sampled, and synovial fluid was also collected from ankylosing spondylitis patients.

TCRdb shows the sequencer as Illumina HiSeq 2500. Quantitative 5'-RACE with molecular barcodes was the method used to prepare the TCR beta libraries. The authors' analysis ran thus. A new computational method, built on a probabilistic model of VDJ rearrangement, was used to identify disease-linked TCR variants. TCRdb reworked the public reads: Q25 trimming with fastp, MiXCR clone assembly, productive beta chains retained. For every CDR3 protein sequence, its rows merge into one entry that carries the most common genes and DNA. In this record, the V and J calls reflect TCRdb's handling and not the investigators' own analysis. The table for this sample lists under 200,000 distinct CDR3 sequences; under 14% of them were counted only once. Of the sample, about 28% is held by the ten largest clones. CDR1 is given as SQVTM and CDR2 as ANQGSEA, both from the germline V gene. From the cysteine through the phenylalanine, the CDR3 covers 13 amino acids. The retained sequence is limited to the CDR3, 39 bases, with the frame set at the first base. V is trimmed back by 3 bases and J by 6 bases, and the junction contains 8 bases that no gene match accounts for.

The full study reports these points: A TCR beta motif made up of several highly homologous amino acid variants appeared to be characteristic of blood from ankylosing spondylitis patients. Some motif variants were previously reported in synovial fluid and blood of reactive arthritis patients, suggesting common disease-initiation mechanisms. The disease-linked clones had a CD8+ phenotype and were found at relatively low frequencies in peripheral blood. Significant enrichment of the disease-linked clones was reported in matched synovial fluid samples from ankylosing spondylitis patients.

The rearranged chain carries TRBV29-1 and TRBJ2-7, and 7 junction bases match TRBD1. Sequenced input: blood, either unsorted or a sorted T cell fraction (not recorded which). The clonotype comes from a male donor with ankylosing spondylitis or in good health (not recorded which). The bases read TGCAGCGTTGAGGACGACAGGGTGTTCGAGCAGTACTTC. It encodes CSVEDDRVFEQYF.